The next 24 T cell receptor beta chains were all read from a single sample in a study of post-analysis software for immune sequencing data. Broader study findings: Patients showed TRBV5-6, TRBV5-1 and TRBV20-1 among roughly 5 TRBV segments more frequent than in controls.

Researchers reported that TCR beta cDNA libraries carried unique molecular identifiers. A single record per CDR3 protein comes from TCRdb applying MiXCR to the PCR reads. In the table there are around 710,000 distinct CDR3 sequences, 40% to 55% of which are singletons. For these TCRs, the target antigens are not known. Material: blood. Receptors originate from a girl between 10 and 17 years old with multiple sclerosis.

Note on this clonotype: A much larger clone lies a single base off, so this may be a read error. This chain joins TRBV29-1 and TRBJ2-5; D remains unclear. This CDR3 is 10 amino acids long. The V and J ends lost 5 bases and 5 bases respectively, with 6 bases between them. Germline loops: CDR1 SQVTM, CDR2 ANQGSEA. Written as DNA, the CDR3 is TGCAGCGTTACCTGGGAGACCCAGTACTTC. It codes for CSVTWETQYF.

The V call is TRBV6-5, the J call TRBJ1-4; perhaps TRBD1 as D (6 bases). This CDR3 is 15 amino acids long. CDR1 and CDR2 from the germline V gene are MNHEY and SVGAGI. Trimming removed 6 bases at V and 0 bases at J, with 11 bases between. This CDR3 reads CASRPNRATNEKLFF. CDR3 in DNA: TGTGCCAGCAGACCTAACAGGGCAACTAATGAAAAACTGTTTTTT.

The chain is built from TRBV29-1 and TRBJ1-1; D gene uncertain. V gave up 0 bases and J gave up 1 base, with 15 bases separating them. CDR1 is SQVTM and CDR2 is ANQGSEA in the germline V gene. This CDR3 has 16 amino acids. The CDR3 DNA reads TGCAGCGTTGAAGATGGAATTTTGGTAGGGAACACTGAAGCTTTCTTT. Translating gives CSVEDGILVGNTEAFF.

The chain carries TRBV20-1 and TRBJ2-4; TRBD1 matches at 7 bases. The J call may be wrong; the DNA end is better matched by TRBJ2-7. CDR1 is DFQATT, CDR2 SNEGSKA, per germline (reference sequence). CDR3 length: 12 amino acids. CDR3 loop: CSASDRVSEQYF. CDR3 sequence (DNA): TGCAGTGCTAGCGACAGGGTCTCCGAGCAGTACTTC.

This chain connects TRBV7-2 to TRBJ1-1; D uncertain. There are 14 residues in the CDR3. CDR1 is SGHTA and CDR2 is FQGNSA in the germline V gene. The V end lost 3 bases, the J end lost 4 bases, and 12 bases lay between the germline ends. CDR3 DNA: TGTGCCAGCAGCTTCGGGAGGCCGAGCACTGAAGCTTTCTTT. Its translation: CASSFGRPSTEAFF.

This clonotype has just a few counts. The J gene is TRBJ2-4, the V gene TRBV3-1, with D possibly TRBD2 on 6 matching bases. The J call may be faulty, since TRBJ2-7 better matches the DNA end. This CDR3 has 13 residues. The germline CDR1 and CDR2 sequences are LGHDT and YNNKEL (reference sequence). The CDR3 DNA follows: TGTGCCAGCAGCCGGCGGGGAACCTACGAGCAGTACTTC. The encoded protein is CASSRRGTYEQYF.

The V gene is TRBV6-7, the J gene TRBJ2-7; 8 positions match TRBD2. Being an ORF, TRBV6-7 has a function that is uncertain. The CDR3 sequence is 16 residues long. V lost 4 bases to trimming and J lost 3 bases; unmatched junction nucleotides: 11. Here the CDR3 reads CASSFPSTSGLYEQYF. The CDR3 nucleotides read TGTGCCAGCAGTTTCCCGAGTACTAGCGGACTCTACGAGCAGTACTTC.

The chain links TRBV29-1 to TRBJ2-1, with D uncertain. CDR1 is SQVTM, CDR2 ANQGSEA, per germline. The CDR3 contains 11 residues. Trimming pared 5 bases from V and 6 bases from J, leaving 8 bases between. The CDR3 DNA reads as TGCAGCGTTTTGACTGGCAATGAGCAGTTCTTC. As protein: CSVLTGNEQFF.

Written as DNA, the CDR3 is TGTGCCAGCAGCTCGACAGGGGCAGTGAAAGGCGAGCAGTACTTC. Protein sequence: CASSSTGAVKGEQYF. The genes are TRBV13 and TRBJ2-7; 8 bases agree with TRBD1. Germline values: CDR1 PRHDT, CDR2 FYEKMQ (reference sequence). The length of the CDR3 is 15 residues. The V gene end was trimmed by 4 bases and the J gene end by 6 bases; junction bases not matched to a gene: 11.

CDR3 DNA sequence: TGTGCCAGCAGCCCCGAGGGCGGGAGACATGAGCAGTTCTTC. Residues: CASSPEGGRHEQFF. This chain uses TRBV7-2 with TRBJ2-1, with TRBD2 identical over 7 bases. The V gene's germline CDR1 is SGHTA and CDR2 FQGNSA. CDR3 length: 14 amino acids. V lost 5 bases, J lost 8 bases, and 9 bases stayed unmatched.

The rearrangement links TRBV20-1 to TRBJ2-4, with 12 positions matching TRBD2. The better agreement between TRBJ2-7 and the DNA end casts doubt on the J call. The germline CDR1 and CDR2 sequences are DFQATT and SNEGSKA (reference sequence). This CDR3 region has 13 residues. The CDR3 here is CSAMTSGSYEQYF. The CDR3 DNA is TGCAGTGCTATGACTAGCGGGAGTTACGAGCAGTACTTC.

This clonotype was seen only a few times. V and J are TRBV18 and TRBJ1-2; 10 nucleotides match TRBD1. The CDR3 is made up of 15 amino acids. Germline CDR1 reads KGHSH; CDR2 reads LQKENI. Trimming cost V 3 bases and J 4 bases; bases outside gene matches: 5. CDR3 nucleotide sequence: TGTGCCAGCTCACCGGGGACAGGGGACGTCTATGGCTACACCTTC. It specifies CASSPGTGDVYGYTF.

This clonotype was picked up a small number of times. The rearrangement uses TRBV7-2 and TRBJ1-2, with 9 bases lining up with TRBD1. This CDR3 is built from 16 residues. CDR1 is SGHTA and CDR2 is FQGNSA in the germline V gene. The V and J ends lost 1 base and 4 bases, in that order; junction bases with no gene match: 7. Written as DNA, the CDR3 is TGTGCCAGCAGCTTAGGACGGGGGGACAGGGCCTATGGCTACACCTTC. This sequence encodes CASSLGRGDRAYGYTF. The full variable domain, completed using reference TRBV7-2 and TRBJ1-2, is GAGVSQSPSNKVTEKGKDVELRCDPISGHTALYWYRQSLGQGLEFLIYFQGNSAPDKSGLPSDRFSAERTGGSVSTLTIQRTQQEDSAVYLCASSLGRGDRAYGYTFGSGTRLTVV.

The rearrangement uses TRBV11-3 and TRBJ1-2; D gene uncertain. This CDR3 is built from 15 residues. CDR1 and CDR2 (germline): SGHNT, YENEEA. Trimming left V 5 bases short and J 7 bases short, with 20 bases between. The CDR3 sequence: CASSPKAQEGFGYTF. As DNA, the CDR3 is TGTGCCAGCAGCCCCAAGGCCCAGGAGGGCTTTGGCTACACCTTC.

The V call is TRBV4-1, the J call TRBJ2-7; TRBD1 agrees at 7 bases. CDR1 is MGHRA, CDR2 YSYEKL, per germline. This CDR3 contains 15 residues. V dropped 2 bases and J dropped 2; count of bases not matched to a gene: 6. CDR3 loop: CASSQTTGITYEQYF. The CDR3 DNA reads TGCGCCAGCAGCCAAACGACAGGGATAACCTACGAGCAGTACTTC.

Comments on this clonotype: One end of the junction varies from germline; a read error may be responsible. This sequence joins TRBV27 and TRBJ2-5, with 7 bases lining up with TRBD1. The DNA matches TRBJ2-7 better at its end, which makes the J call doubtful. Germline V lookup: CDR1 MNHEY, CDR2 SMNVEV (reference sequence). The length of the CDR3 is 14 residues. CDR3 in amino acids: CAGSLFRDSYEQYF. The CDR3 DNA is TGTGCCGGCAGTTTATTCCGGGACAGCTACGAGCAGTACTTC.

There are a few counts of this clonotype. The CDR3 reads CSVAGLYPRNTEAFF. The CDR3, as DNA: TGCAGCGTTGCCGGACTCTACCCTAGGAACACTGAAGCTTTCTTT. This chain joins TRBV29-1 and TRBJ1-1; D unclear. Germline V gives CDR1 SQVTM, CDR2 ANQGSEA. Trimming left V 4 bases short and J 1 base short, with 16 bases between. This CDR3 is built from 15 residues.

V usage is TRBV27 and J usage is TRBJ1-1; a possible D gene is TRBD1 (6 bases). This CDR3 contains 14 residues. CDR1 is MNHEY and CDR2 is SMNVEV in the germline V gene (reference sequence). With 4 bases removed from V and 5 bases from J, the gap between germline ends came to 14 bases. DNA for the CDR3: TGTGCCAGCAGTTCCCTAGGGGGGAGTACTGAAGCTTTCTTT. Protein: CASSSLGGSTEAFF.

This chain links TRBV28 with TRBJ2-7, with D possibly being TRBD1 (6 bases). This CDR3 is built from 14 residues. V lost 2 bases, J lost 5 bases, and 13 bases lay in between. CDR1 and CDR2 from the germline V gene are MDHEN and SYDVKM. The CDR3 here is CASSLDRLVHEQYF. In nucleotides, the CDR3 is TGTGCCAGCAGTTTAGACAGGCTGGTCCACGAGCAGTACTTC. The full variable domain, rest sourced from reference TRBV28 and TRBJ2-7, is DVKVTQSSRYLVKRTGEKVFLECVQDMDHENMFWYRQDPGLGLRLIYFSYDVKMKEKGDIPEGYSVSREKKERFSLILESASTNQTSMYLCASSLDRLVHEQYFGPGTRLTVT.

The CDR3 DNA is TGCAGTGCTAGAAGGTCTCTAGCGGGAGTCTACAATGAGCAGTTCTTC. Translated, it gives CSARRSLAGVYNEQFF. The rearrangement uses TRBV20-1 and TRBJ2-1; TRBD2 matches at 10 bases. The V gene's germline CDR1 is DFQATT and CDR2 SNEGSKA (reference sequence). V trimming: 2 bases; J trimming: 3 bases; junction bases outside the gene matches: 7. The length of the CDR3 is 16 residues.

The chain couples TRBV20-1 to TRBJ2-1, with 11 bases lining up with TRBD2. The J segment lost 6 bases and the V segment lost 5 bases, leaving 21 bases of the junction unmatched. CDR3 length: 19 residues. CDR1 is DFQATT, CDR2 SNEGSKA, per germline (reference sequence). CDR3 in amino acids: CSAPYPGALSGRGGNEQFF. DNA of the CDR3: TGCAGTGCTCCCTACCCAGGGGCCCTTAGCGGGAGGGGTGGCAATGAGCAGTTCTTC.

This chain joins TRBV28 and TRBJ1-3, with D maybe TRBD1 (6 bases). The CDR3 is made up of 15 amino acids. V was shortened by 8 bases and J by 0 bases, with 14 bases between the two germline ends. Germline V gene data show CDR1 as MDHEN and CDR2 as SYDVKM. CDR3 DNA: TGTGCCAGCGGGGGGGCCGTGGGCTCTGGAAACACCATATATTTT. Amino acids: CASGGAVGSGNTIYF.

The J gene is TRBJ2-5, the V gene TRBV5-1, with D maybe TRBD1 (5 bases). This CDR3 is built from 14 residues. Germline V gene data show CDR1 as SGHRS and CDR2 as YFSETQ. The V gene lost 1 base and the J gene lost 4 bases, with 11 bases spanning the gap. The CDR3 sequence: CASSLPGRLETQYF. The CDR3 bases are TGCGCCAGCAGCTTGCCAGGGCGTTTAGAGACCCAGTACTTC.

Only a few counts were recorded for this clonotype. DNA for the CDR3: TGTGCCAGCAGCCTACTTGCAACTAATGAAAAACTGTTTTTT. Protein sequence: CASSLLATNEKLFF. The chain uses TRBV27 and TRBJ1-4; D is unresolved. In germline, CDR1 is MNHEY, CDR2 SMNVEV (reference sequence). The CDR3 has 14 amino acids. Between the trimmed V and J ends, which lost 6 bases and 0 bases, there was a span of 8 bases.